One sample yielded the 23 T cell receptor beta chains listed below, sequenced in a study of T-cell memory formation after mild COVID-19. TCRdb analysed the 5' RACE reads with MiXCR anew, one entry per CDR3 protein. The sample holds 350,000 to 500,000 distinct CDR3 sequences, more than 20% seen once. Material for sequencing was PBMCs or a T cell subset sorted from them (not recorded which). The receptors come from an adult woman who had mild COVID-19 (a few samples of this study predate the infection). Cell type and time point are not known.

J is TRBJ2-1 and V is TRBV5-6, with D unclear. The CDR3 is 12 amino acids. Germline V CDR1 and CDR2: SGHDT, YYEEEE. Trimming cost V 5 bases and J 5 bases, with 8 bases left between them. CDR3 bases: TGTGCCAGCAGAAAGAGCGACAATGAGCAGTTCTTC. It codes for CASRKSDNEQFF. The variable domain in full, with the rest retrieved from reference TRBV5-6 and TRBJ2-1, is DAGVTQSPTHLIKTRGQQVTLRCSPKSGHDTVSWYQQALGQGPQFIFQYYEEEERQRGNFPDRFSGHQFPNYSSELNVNALLLGDSALYLCASRKSDNEQFFGPGTRLTVL.

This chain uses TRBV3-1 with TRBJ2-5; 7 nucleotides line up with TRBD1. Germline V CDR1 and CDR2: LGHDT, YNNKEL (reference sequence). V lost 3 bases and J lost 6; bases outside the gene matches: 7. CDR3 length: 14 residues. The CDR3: CASSQATGLKTQYF. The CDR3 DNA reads TGTGCCAGCAGCCAGGCGACAGGGTTGAAGACCCAGTACTTC.

The CDR3 DNA is TGTGCCAGCAGCCAAGGGACAGGGGCTAGCACAGATACGCAGTATTTT. Residues: CASSQGTGASTDTQYF. The chain has TRBV4-2 and TRBJ2-3; TRBD1 aligns across 9 bases. Germline assignment: CDR1 LGHNA and CDR2 YNFKEQ. V lost 1 base to trimming and J lost 0 bases; unmatched junction nucleotides: 2. CDR3 length equals 16 residues.

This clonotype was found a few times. CDR3 in DNA: TGTGCCAGCAGAAGGACTAGCGGCAACACAGATACGCAGTATTTT. Its protein product is CASRRTSGNTDTQYF. The chain combines TRBV2 with TRBJ2-3, with 10 bases aligning to TRBD2. The V segment lost 6 bases and the J segment 2 bases; nucleotides outside the gene matches: 5. This CDR3 is built from 15 residues. Germline-derived CDR1 and CDR2 are SNHLY and FYNNEI.

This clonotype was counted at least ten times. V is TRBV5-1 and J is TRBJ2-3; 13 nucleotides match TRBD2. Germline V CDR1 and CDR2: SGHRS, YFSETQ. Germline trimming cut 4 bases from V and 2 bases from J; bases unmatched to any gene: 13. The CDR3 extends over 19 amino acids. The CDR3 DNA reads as TGCGCCAGCAGCCCGGATTTTACCGGGACTAGCGGGAACACAGATACGCAGTATTTT. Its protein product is CASSPDFTGTSGNTDTQYF.

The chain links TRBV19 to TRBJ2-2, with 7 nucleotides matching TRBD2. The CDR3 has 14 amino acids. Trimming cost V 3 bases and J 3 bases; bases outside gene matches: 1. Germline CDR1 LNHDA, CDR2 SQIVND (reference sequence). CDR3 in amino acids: CASSIREDTGELFF. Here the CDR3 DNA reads TGTGCCAGTAGTATTCGGGAGGACACCGGGGAGCTGTTTTTT.

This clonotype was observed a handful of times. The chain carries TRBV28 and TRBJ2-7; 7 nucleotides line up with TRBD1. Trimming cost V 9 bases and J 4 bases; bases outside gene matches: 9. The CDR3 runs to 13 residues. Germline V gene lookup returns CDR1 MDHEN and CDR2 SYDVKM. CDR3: CASRPGQLYEQYF. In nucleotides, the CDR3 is TGTGCCAGTAGACCGGGACAGTTATACGAGCAGTACTTC.

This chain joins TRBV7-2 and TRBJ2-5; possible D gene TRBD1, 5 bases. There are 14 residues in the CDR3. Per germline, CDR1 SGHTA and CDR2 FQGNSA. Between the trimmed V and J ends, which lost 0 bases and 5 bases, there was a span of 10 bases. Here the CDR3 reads CASSLARTLETQYF. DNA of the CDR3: TGTGCCAGCAGCTTAGCGCGGACACTGGAGACCCAGTACTTC.

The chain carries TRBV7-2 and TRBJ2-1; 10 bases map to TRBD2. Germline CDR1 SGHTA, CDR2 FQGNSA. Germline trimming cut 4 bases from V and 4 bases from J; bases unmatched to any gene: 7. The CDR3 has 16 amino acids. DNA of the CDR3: TGTGCCAGCAGCTCCTTTCGACTAGCGGGTTACAATGAGCAGTTCTTC. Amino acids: CASSSFRLAGYNEQFF.

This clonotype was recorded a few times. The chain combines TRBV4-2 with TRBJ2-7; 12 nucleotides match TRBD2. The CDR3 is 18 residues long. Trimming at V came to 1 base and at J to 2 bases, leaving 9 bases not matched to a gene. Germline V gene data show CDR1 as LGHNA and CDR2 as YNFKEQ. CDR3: CASSQAASGRASTYEQYF. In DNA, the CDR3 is TGTGCCAGCAGCCAAGCGGCTAGCGGGAGGGCCTCGACCTACGAGCAGTACTTC.

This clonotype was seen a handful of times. The CDR3, as DNA: TGCGCCAGCAGCTTGGAGCCGGGACCCGTCTACGAGCAGTACTTC. The encoded protein is CASSLEPGPVYEQYF. The chain recombines TRBV5-1 with TRBJ2-7; D is perhaps TRBD1 or TRBD2 (5 bases each). The V gene lost 0 bases and the J gene lost 3 bases, with 13 bases spanning the gap. Germline V gene lookup returns CDR1 SGHRS and CDR2 YFSETQ. The CDR3 is 15 amino acids.

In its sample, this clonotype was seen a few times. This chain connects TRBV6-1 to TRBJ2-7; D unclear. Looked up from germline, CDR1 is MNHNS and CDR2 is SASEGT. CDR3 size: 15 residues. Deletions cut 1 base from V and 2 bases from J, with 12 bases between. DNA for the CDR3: TGTGCCAGCAGTGAAGTGGCGGATGTTGCCTACGAGCAGTACTTC. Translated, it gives CASSEVADVAYEQYF.

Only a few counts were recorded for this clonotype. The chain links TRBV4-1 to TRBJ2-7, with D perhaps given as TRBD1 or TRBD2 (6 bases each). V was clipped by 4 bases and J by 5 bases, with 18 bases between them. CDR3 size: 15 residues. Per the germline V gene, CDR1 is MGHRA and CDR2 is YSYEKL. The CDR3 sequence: CASSRLQGGIDEQYF. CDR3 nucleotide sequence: TGCGCCAGCAGCCGATTACAGGGAGGAATTGACGAGCAGTACTTC.

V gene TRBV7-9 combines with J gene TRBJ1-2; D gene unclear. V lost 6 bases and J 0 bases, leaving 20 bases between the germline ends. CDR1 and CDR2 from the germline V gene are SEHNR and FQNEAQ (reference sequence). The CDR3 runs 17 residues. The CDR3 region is CASSIVGFHPANYGYTF. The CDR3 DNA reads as TGTGCCAGCAGTATAGTAGGCTTCCACCCGGCTAACTATGGCTACACCTTC. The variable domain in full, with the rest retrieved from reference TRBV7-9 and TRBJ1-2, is DTGVSQNPRHKITKRGQNVTFRCDPISEHNRLYWYRQTLGQGPEFLTYFQNEAQLEKSRLLSDRFSAERPKGSFSTLEIQRTEQGDSAMYLCASSIVGFHPANYGYTFGSGTRLTVV.

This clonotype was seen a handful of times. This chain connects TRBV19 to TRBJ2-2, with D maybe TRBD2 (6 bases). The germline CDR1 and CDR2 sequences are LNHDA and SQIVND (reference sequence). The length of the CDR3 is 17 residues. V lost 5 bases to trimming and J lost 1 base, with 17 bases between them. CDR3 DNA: TGTGCCAGTAGTGCCTCTGTAGCGGAGATGAACACCGGGGAGCTGTTTTTT. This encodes CASSASVAEMNTGELFF. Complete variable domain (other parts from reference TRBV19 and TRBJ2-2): DGGITQSPKYLFRKEGQNVTLSCEQNLNHDAMYWYRQDPGQGLRLIYYSQIVNDFQKGDIAEGYSVSREKKESFPLTVTSAQKNPTAFYLCASSASVAEMNTGELFFGEGSRLTVL.

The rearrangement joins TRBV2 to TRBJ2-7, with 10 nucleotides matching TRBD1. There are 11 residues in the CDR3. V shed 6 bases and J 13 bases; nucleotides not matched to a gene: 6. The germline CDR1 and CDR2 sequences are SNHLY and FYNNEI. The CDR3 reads CASSGTGDLYF. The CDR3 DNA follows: TGTGCCAGCAGCGGGACAGGGGACCTATACTTC.

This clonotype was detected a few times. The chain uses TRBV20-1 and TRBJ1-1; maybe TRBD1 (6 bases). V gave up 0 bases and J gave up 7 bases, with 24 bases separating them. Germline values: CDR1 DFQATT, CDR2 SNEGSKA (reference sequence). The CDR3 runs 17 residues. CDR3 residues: CSARDMSLDSRALEAFF. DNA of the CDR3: TGCAGTGCTAGAGATATGAGTTTGGACAGCCGCGCACTTGAAGCTTTCTTT.

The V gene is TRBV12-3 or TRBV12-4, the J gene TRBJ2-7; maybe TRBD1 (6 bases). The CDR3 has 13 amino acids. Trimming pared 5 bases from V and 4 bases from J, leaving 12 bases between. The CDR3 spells CASSNRATYEQYF. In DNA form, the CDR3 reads TGTGCCAGCAGTAACAGGGCCACTTACGAGCAGTACTTC.

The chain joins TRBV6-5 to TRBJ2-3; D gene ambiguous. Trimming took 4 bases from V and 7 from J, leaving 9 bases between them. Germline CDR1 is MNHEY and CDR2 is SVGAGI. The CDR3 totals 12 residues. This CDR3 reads CASSSIEYTQYF. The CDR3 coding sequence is TGTGCCAGCAGTTCGATTGAGTATACGCAGTATTTT.

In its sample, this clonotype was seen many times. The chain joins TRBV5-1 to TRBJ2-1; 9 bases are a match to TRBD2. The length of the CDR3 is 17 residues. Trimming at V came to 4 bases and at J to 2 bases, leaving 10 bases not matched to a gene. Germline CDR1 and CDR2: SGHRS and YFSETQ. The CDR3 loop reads CASSTSPLAGPYNEQFF. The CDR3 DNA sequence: TGCGCCAGCAGCACCTCCCCACTAGCGGGTCCCTACAATGAGCAGTTCTTC.

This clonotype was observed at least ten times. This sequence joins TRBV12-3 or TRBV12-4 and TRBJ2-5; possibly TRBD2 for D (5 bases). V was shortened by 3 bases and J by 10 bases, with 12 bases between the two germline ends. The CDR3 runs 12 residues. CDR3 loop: CASSFSPRGQYF. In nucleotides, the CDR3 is TGTGCCAGCAGTTTTTCCCCCCGGGGCCAGTACTTC.

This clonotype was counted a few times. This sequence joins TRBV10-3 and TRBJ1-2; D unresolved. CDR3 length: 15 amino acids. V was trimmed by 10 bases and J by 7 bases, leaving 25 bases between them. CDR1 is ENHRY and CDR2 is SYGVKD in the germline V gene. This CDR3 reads CATQESGQARRGYTF. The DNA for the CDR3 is TGTGCCACCCAAGAGTCCGGGCAGGCCCGTCGTGGCTACACCTTC.

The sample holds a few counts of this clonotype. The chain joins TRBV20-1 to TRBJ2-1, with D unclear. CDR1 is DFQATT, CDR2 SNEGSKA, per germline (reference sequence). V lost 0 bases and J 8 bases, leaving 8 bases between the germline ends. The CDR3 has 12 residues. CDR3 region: CSAREDSDEQFF. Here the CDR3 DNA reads TGCAGTGCTAGAGAGGATAGTGATGAGCAGTTCTTC.